The 11 T cell receptor beta chains below come from one sample, sequenced in a study of cytomegalovirus exposure and HLA in healthy donors. The PCR used 60 Vbeta and 13 Jbeta primers. Assay used: immunoSEQ multiplex PCR; TCRdb lists only in-frame clones, some missing. The sample shows tens of thousands of clones, around three quarters of them seen only once. Input material: PBMCs. Every receptor here comes from a man aged 30-40 years in good health and CMV-seronegative.

The chain employs TRBV27 and TRBJ2-1; D is perhaps TRBD1 (5 bases). The V end lost 5 bases, the J end lost 14 bases, and 19 bases lay between the germline ends. Germline V gene data show CDR1 as MNHEY and CDR2 as SMNVEV (reference sequence). The CDR3 has 13 amino acids. As DNA, the CDR3 is TGTGCCAGCAGTATCTCTAGATCAAGGGGCGAGTTCTTC. This translates into CASSISRSRGEFF.

V gene TRBV28 combines with J gene TRBJ1-5, with D perhaps TRBD1 (5 bases). The CDR3 consists of 15 residues. The V gene lost 3 bases and the J gene lost 4 bases, with 13 bases spanning the gap. Germline lookup yields CDR1 MDHEN and CDR2 SYDVKM. This CDR3 reads CASSFQGATNQPQHF. CDR3 sequence (DNA): TGTGCCAGCAGTTTCCAGGGTGCTACTAATCAGCCCCAGCATTTT.

The chain combines TRBV18 with TRBJ1-5; D is possibly TRBD1 (6 bases). V lost 6 bases and J 0 bases, leaving 15 bases between the germline ends. This CDR3 is 16 amino acids long. Per germline, CDR1 KGHSH and CDR2 LQKENI. The CDR3 is CASSLWTVDSNQPQHF. As DNA, the CDR3 is TGTGCCAGCTCCCTCTGGACAGTTGATAGCAATCAGCCCCAGCATTTT. The variable domain in full, completed from reference TRBV18 and TRBJ1-5, reads NAGVMQNPRHLVRRRGQEARLRCSPMKGHSHVYWYRQLPEEGLKFMVYLQKENIIDESGMPKERFSAEFPKEGPSILRIQQVVRGDSAAYFCASSLWTVDSNQPQHFGDGTRLSIL.

The rearrangement joins TRBV28 to TRBJ2-2; D remains unclear. V lost 4 bases, J lost 9 bases, and 9 bases lay in between. Germline assignment: CDR1 MDHEN and CDR2 SYDVKM. The CDR3 is 12 amino acids. The DNA of the CDR3 is TGTGCCAGCAGTTATCGTCCCTGGGAGCTGTTTTTT. Its protein is CASSYRPWELFF.

The chain is built from TRBV7-2 and TRBJ1-1; D perhaps matches TRBD1 (5 bases). From germline, CDR1 is SGHTA and CDR2 FQGNSA. Trimming stripped 1 base from V and 7 bases from J, with 16 bases between. CDR3 length equals 15 residues. The DNA of the CDR3 is TGTGCCAGCAGCTTAGTCGTCGGGGGTACGGGTGAAGCTTTCTTT. Its translation is CASSLVVGGTGEAFF.

This clone was picked up one time. The chain recombines TRBV4-2 with TRBJ1-1, with D possibly being TRBD1 (5 bases). CDR1 is LGHNA, CDR2 YNFKEQ, per germline. V lost 8 bases to trimming and J lost 1 base, with 14 bases between them. This CDR3 spans 14 amino acids. CDR3 region: CASQNGHPNTEAFF. CDR3 bases: TGTGCCAGCCAAAACGGACACCCGAACACTGAAGCTTTCTTT.

V is TRBV2 and J is TRBJ2-3; the D is unclear. The V gene lost 6 bases and the J gene lost 5 bases, with 6 bases spanning the gap. The CDR3 has 11 amino acids. Looked up from germline, CDR1 is SNHLY and CDR2 is FYNNEI. The CDR3 coding sequence is TGTGCCAGCAGCTATGGAGATACGCAGTATTTT. Protein product: CASSYGDTQYF. Drawing the rest from reference TRBV2 and TRBJ2-3, the complete variable domain is EPEVTQTPSHQVTQMGQEVILRCVPISNHLYFYWYRQILGQKVEFLVSFYNNEISEKSEIFDDQFSVERPDGSNFTLKIRSTKLEDSAMYFCASSYGDTQYFGPGTRLTVL.

The chain is built from TRBV30 and TRBJ1-2, with 12 bases identical to TRBD1. Germline-derived CDR1 and CDR2 are GTSNPN and SVGIG (reference sequence). Unmatched junction bases numbered 15, after V lost 7 bases and J lost 0 bases. This CDR3 has 18 amino acids. Here the CDR3 reads CAFPRGTGGLLANYGYTF. The CDR3 region has the DNA TGTGCCTTCCCTAGAGGGACAGGGGGCCTTTTAGCTAACTATGGCTACACCTTC.

The chain carries TRBV23-1 and TRBJ1-1; D is unclear. TRBV23-1 is marked as an open reading frame, function uncertain. Trimming removed 7 bases at V and 0 bases at J, with 15 bases between. This CDR3 spans 15 amino acids. CDR3 sequence (DNA): TGCGCCAGCATCGAGGGTAAAAGGATGAACACTGAAGCTTTCTTT. It translates to CASIEGKRMNTEAFF.

This chain connects TRBV7-2 to TRBJ1-3, with 9 bases fitting TRBD1. The V segment lost 4 bases and the J segment 9 bases; nucleotides outside the gene matches: 7. The germline CDR1 and CDR2 sequences are SGHTA and FQGNSA. The CDR3 covers 14 residues. CDR3 nucleotides: TGTGCCAGCAGCTCGAGGGACAGGGCCGCCACCATATATTTT. This encodes CASSSRDRAATIYF.

This clone was counted once. The chain employs TRBV9 and TRBJ1-5, with a tentative D call TRBD1 (6 bases). Looked up from germline, CDR1 is SGDLS and CDR2 is YYNGEE. With 2 bases removed from V and 3 bases from J, the gap between germline ends came to 15 bases. This CDR3 is built from 16 residues. CDR3: CASSVYCGQFNQPQHF. CDR3 DNA sequence: TGTGCCAGCAGCGTCTATTGTGGACAGTTCAATCAGCCCCAGCATTTT.